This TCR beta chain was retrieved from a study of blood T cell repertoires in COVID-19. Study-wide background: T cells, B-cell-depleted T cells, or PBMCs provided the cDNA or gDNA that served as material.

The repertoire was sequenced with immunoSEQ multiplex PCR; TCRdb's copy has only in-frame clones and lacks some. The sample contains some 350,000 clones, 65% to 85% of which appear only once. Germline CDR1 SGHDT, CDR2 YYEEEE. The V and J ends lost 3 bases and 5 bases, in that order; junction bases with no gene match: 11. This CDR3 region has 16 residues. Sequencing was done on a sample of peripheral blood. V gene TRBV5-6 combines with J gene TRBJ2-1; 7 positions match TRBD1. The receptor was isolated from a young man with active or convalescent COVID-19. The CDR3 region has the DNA TGTGCCAGCAGCTGGACCGGGACAGAGATCGACAATGAGCAGTTCTTC. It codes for CASSWTGTEIDNEQFF.